Included here is one T cell receptor (beta chain) sequence, with context. Antigen unknown. At one end, the junction sequence differs from germline, possibly due to a read error. This CDR3 is built from 14 residues. CDR1 GTSNPN and CDR2 SVGIG come from the germline V gene (reference sequence). These data originate in a study of cytomegalovirus exposure and HLA in healthy donors. As for the study in general: Most genotyped donors, roughly 83% of some 400, had Caucasian-associated genetic ancestry. Study-wide results and limits: The records held CMV serostatus as the only immune exposure information. Rarity characterized most TCR sequences, yet some public TCRs appeared in many donors.

The primer mix had 60 Vbeta and 13 Jbeta primers. Clones were read by immunoSEQ multiplex PCR, and TCRdb kept only the in-frame ones, dropping some. In the table there are 75,000 to 100,000 clones, 6% to 9% of which are singletons. The genes are TRBV30 and TRBJ1-4, with 9 bases identical to TRBD1. The origin of this receptor is a man in his fifties in good health and CMV-seronegative. Sequencing was performed on PBMCs. CDR3 sequence (DNA): TGTGCCTGGGAACAGGGGGCGCCTAACGAAAAACTGTTTTTT. This gives the protein CAWEQGAPNEKLFF.